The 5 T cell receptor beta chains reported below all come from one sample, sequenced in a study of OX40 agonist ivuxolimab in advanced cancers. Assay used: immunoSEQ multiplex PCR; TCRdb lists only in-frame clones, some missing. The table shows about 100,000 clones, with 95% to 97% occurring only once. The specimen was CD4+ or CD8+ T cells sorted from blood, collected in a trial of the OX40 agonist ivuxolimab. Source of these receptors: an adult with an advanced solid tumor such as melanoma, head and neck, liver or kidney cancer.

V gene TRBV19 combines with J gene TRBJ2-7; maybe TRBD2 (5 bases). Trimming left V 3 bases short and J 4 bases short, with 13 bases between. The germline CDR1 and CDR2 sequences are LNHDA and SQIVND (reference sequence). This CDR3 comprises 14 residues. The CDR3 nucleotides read TGTGCCAGTAGTATTCCAGGTCCGGGGTACGAGCAGTACTTC. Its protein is CASSIPGPGYEQYF.

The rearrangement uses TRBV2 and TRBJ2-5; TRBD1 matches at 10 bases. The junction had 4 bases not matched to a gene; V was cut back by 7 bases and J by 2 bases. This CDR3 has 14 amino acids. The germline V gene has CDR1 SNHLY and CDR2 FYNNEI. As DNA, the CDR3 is TGTGCCAGCACGGGACAGGGGCTGCAAGAGACCCAGTACTTC. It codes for CASTGQGLQETQYF.

DNA of the CDR3: TGTGCCAGCAGTGCCTCAGGGGGCGTCAGTGAAAAACTGTTTTTT. It codes for CASSASGGVSEKLFF. V is TRBV6-5 and J is TRBJ1-4; TRBD1 matches 8 bases. The germline V gene encodes CDR1 MNHEY and CDR2 SVGAGI. The junction had 9 bases not matched to a gene; V was cut back by 5 bases and J by 7 bases. The CDR3 consists of 15 residues.

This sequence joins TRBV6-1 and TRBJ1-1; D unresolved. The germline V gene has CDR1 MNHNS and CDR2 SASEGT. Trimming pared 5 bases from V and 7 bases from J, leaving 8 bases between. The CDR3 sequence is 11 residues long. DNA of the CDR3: TGTGCCAGCAGTACCTGGAGTGAAGCTTTCTTT. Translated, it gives CASSTWSEAFF.

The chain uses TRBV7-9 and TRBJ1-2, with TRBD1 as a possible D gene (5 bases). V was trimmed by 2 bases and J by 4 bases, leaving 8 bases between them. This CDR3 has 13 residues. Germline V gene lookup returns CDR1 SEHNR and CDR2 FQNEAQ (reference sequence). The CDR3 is CASSLIDSYGYTF. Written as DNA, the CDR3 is TGTGCCAGCAGCTTAATCGACAGCTATGGCTACACCTTC.